This T cell receptor beta chain was sequenced during a study of CD8+CD57+ T cells in acquired aplastic anemia. The template used for profiling TCR beta VDJ and CDR3 was genomic DNA. TCRdb re-analysed the reads in MiXCR, keeping a single row per CDR3 protein. Here the sample spans hundreds of thousands of distinct CDR3 sequences, over 25% being singletons. V dropped 4 bases and J dropped 10 bases, with 16 bases sitting between them. CDR1 and CDR2 (germline): LGHDT, YNNKEL (reference sequence). This CDR3 has 13 amino acids. In this sample, this clonotype turned up a few times. Sequencing involved patients with CD8+CD57+ cell expansion previously shown by flow cytometry.

This receptor was identified in a human donor with aplastic anemia. Input material: sorted CD4+, CD8+, or CD8+CD57+ T cells (not recorded which) from PBMCs. This chain connects TRBV3-1 to TRBJ2-5; D perhaps matches TRBD2 (6 bases). CDR3 region: CASSLLGEVGQYF. CDR3 sequence (DNA): TGTGCCAGCAGCCTACTCGGGGAGGTGGGCCAGTACTTC.